Listed below are T cell receptor beta chains from one sample, sequenced in a study of cytomegalovirus exposure and HLA in healthy donors. The assay was immunoSEQ multiplex PCR, and TCRdb's table has in-frame clones only and misses some. The sample comprises roughly 48,000 clones, roughly 85% of which are singletons, and about 6.7% rests with the top ten. The specimen was PBMCs. Receptors originate from a woman in her thirties in good health and CMV-seronegative. Each CDR3 is given with its conserved first and last residue. The D gene is left open where the match is weak. Clone sizes are given selectively: once, few, many, or a class where the clone is expanded.

clone size: .
J gene: TRBJ1-1
D gene: TRBD1
V gene: TRBV7-9
CDR3 DNA: TGTGCCAGCAGCTCCCAATACATGACAGGGATGAACACTGAAGCTTTCTTT
CDR3 protein: CASSSQYMTGMNTEAFF

clone size: .
J gene: TRBJ2-5
D gene: .
V gene: TRBV5-1
CDR3 DNA: TGCGCCAGCAGCTTGGGGACACTGCAAGAGACCCAGTACTTC
CDR3 protein: CASSLGTLQETQYF

clone size: once
J gene: TRBJ2-1
D gene: .
V gene: TRBV7-9
CDR3 DNA: TGTGCCAGCAGCTTGCTTGGAAGCGTTATTCCCTACAATGAGCAGTTCTTC
CDR3 protein: CASSLLGSVIPYNEQFF

clone size: .
J gene: TRBJ1-2
D gene: .
V gene: TRBV28
CDR3 DNA: TGTGCCAGCAGTCCGGGAACCGTTAGGGGCTACACCTTC
CDR3 protein: CASSPGTVRGYTF

clone size: .
J gene: TRBJ2-1
D gene: TRBD2
V gene: TRBV7-2
CDR3 DNA: TGTGCCAGCAGCGCGGGGACTATCAATGAGCAGTTCTTC
CDR3 protein: CASSAGTINEQFF

clone size: .
J gene: TRBJ2-7
D gene: TRBD2
V gene: TRBV2
CDR3 DNA: TGTGCCAGCAGTGATTGGGCTAGCGGGAGGGCCGGATCGTACGAGCAGTACTTC
CDR3 protein: CASSDWASGRAGSYEQYF

clone size: .
J gene: TRBJ2-5
D gene: TRBD2
V gene: TRBV7-6
CDR3 DNA: TGTGCCAGCAGCTTAGCCTCGGCGGGAGGGCCTCAACAGACCCAGTACTTC
CDR3 protein: CASSLASAGGPQQTQYF

clone size: .
J gene: TRBJ2-7
D gene: .
V gene: TRBV5-1
CDR3 DNA: TGCGCCAGCAGCTTGAACCTAGATACATACGAGCAGTACTTC
CDR3 protein: CASSLNLDTYEQYF

clone size: .
J gene: TRBJ2-3
D gene: TRBD2
V gene: TRBV5-6
CDR3 DNA: TGTGCCAGCAGCTCTTTTGGGACTAGTATAGATACGCAGTATTTT
CDR3 protein: CASSSFGTSIDTQYF

clone size: .
J gene: TRBJ1-2
D gene: .
V gene: TRBV9
CDR3 DNA: TGTGCCAGCAGCGTTGGGGGCTCAGCTAACTATGGCTACACCTTC
CDR3 protein: CASSVGGSANYGYTF

clone size: .
J gene: TRBJ2-7
D gene: .
V gene: TRBV9
CDR3 DNA: TGTGCCAGCTCCACAGAGGGGGGGAGCTCCTACGAGCAGTACTTC
CDR3 protein: CASSTEGGSSYEQYF

clone size: .
J gene: TRBJ2-5
D gene: .
V gene: TRBV7-9
CDR3 DNA: TGTGCCAGCAGCCCCGGCGGGTACGAGACCCAGTACTTC
CDR3 protein: CASSPGGYETQYF

clone size: .
J gene: TRBJ2-7
D gene: TRBD1
V gene: TRBV5-4
CDR3 DNA: TGTGCCAGCAGCTTTACAGGGGGAACCTACGAGCAGTACTTC
CDR3 protein: CASSFTGGTYEQYF

clone size: .
J gene: TRBJ2-3
D gene: TRBD2
V gene: TRBV27
CDR3 DNA: TGTGCCAGCAGTTTCGTCGGGACTAGCGGTAGCACAGATACGCAGTATTTT
CDR3 protein: CASSFVGTSGSTDTQYF

clone size: few
J gene: TRBJ2-7
D gene: .
V gene: TRBV14
CDR3 DNA: TGTGCCAGCAGCCAAGATCTAGGCCTCGGGTCCTACGAGCAGTACTTC
CDR3 protein: CASSQDLGLGSYEQYF

clone size: .
J gene: TRBJ2-7
D gene: .
V gene: TRBV27
CDR3 DNA: TGTGCCAGCAGTTTACAGGCTGCAAGGGGCGTATACGAGCAGTACTTC
CDR3 protein: CASSLQAARGVYEQYF

clone size: .
J gene: TRBJ1-4
D gene: .
V gene: TRBV19
CDR3 DNA: TGTGCCAGTAGCAGACAGAGTAATGAAAAACTGTTTTTT
CDR3 protein: CASSRQSNEKLFF